This T cell receptor beta chain was found in a study of blood T cell repertoires in COVID-19. Turning to the study itself: Material from acute and convalescent COVID-19 was sourced from the United States, Italy and Spain. T cells, B-cell-depleted T cells, or PBMCs supplied cDNA or gDNA.

V was pared by 5 bases and J by 3 bases, with 6 bases between. Looked up from germline, CDR1 is SGHAT and CDR2 is FQNNGV. The CDR3 extends over 12 amino acids. As handled by the study authors: Counts of nucleated cells, estimated from reference gene primer amplification, were obtained. Profiling relied on immunoSEQ multiplex PCR, and the TCRdb table lists in-frame clones only, not all of them. The V and J calls and clone size come from that table; D and trimming were worked out from the DNA. This sample has 300,000 or so clones; 85% to 90% occur once, and the top ten carry about 4%. Material for sequencing was peripheral blood. The chain joins TRBV11-2 to TRBJ2-3, with D uncertain. The receptor comes from a woman in her thirties or forties with acute or convalescent COVID-19. CDR3: CASSHRTDTQYF. The CDR3 DNA reads as TGTGCCAGCAGCCACCGGACAGATACGCAGTATTTT.